The clone carrying this T cell receptor (beta chain) was counted a single time. This entry is derived from a study of technical replicates of blood from a handful of donors. CDR1 and CDR2 from the germline V gene are SNHLY and FYNNEI. This CDR3 has 16 amino acids. V gave up 2 bases and J gave up 2 bases, with 14 bases separating them. The data were produced by immunoSEQ multiplex PCR, yet TCRdb's version contains in-frame clones alone and is incomplete. This table holds almost 70,000 clones, roughly nine tenths found once. This receptor was taken from a human donor in good health. V gene TRBV2 combines with J gene TRBJ2-3; perhaps TRBD2 as D (5 bases). Sample: T cells isolated from PBMCs. The CDR3 region has the DNA TGTGCCAGCAGTGAATCCAGCGGAGTTACCACAGATACGCAGTATTTT. This encodes CASSESSGVTTDTQYF.